This T cell receptor (beta chain) originates from a study of shared clonotypes between healthy human individuals. Naivety among CD8 cells was defined by CD45RO negativity and positive CCR7 selection, thereby excluding terminally differentiated effector memory CD45RA+ cells. The CDR3 spans 14 residues. V was pared by 1 base and J by 6 bases, with 13 bases between. Germline lookup yields CDR1 SNHLY and CDR2 FYNNEI. Using about 220 ng DNA, approximately 27,000 T cell genomes, the sorted-subset replicate PCRs were run. Authors' data handling: Junction-only sequences produced by ImmunoSEQ had no quality scores, so filtering differed. The assay was immunoSEQ multiplex PCR, and TCRdb's table has in-frame clones only and misses some. V, J and clone size reflect that table, while D and trimming were determined from the DNA. The sample holds roughly 2,000,000 clones, around 93% seen once. Comments on this clone: The antigen is not known.

Broader study findings: The study found lower generation probabilities in non-shared clonotypes than in those shared by all four donors.

The TCR was taken from a man aged 18 to 29 in good health. Some clones in this sample may be carry-over from other donors' samples. The genes are TRBV2 and TRBJ2-7; tentative D call: TRBD1 (6 bases). The sample comprised naive CD8+ T cells from PBMCs. The CDR3 here is CASSEEGQISEQYF. In DNA, the CDR3 is TGTGCCAGCAGTGAAGAAGGACAGATAAGCGAGCAGTACTTC.